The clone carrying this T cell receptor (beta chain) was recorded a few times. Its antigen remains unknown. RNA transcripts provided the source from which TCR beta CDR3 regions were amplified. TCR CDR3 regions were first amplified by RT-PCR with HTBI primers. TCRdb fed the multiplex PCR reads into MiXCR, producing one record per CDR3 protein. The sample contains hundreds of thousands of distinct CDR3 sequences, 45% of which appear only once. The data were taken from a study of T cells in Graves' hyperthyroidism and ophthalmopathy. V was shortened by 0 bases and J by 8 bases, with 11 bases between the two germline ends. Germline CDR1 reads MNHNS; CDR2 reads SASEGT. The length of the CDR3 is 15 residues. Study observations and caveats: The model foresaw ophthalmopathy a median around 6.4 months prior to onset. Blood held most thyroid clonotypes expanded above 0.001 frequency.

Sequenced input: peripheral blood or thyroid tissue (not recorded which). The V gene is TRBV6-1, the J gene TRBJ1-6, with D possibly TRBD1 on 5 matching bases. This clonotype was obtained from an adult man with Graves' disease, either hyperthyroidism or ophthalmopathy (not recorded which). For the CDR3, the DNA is TGTGCCAGCAGTGAAGCGGGGGTTGCGGATTCACCCCTCCACTTT. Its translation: CASSEAGVADSPLHF.